This T cell receptor (beta chain) came from a study of T cell repertoires in aging, cancer and after chemotherapy. A mixed TRB-A/B primer pool amplified rearranged TRB by multiplex touch-down PCR. TCRdb re-called the multiplex PCR reads with MiXCR, one entry per CDR3 protein. The table lists 2,000 to 2,500 distinct CDR3 sequences, about 30% of them singletons. The germline CDR1 and CDR2 sequences are DFQATT and SNEGSKA (reference sequence). The CDR3 length is 15 residues. Trimming at V came to 1 base and at J to 5 bases, leaving 6 bases not matched to a gene. The template was genomic DNA from peripheral blood, not RNA. This clonotype was detected only a few times.

The sequenced sample was blood. V gene TRBV20-1 combines with J gene TRBJ2-5; 11 positions match TRBD1. This receptor was taken from a human donor with a solid tumor. The CDR3 nucleotides are TGCAGTGCTAGAGTCCGGACAGGGGGCAAGGAGACCCAGTACTTC. Encoded protein: CSARVRTGGKETQYF.